Listed below are T cell receptor beta chains from one sample, sequenced in a study of identical twins. TCRdb reprocessed the 5' RACE reads via MiXCR and lists one record per CDR3 protein. The sample shows about 720,000 distinct CDR3 sequences, about 20% of them seen only once. These sequences were also reported in another study, on T cells expressing NK-cell markers.

Sequenced sample: PBMCs. These TCRs come from a woman under 30 in good health. Both conserved end residues are part of each CDR3. The D gene is left open where the match is weak. Clone size is stated in some rows and not others, as once, few, many or a class when expanded.

abundance: .; j_gene: TRBJ2-2; d_gene: .; v_gene: TRBV6-1; CDR3aa: CASRRRVQKGELFF; CDR3nt: TGTGCCAGCCGGCGGCGAGTTCAAAAGGGGGAGCTGTTTTTT
abundance: .; j_gene: TRBJ1-6; d_gene: TRBD1; v_gene: TRBV12-3/TRBV12-4; CDR3aa: CASSPQGQGGSPLHF; CDR3nt: TGTGCCAGCAGTCCCCAGGGACAGGGGGGTTCACCCCTCCACTTT
abundance: few; j_gene: TRBJ2-1; d_gene: .; v_gene: TRBV6-5; CDR3aa: CASSSNPASGGNEQFF; CDR3nt: TGTGCCAGCAGTTCCAACCCCGCGAGTGGGGGCAATGAGCAGTTCTTC
abundance: .; j_gene: TRBJ2-7; d_gene: .; v_gene: TRBV13; CDR3aa: CASSTQPREQYF; CDR3nt: TGTGCCAGCAGCACCCAACCCCGCGAGCAGTACTTC
abundance: many; j_gene: TRBJ1-5; d_gene: .; v_gene: TRBV6-1; CDR3aa: CASSESFGNQPQHF; CDR3nt: TGTGCCAGCAGTGAATCGTTTGGCAATCAGCCCCAGCATTTT
abundance: few; j_gene: TRBJ1-2; d_gene: .; v_gene: TRBV29-1; CDR3aa: CSVALGNGYTF; CDR3nt: TGCAGCGTTGCCCTAGGAAATGGCTACACCTTC
abundance: few; j_gene: TRBJ2-3; d_gene: .; v_gene: TRBV12-3/TRBV12-4; CDR3aa: CASSPGVGGPDTQYF; CDR3nt: TGTGCCAGCAGCCCAGGGGTCGGGGGGCCAGATACGCAGTATTTT
abundance: .; j_gene: TRBJ2-2; d_gene: .; v_gene: TRBV5-4; CDR3aa: CASSWGIENTGELFF; CDR3nt: TGTGCCAGCAGCTGGGGGATTGAGAACACCGGGGAGCTGTTTTTT
abundance: .; j_gene: TRBJ2-7; d_gene: .; v_gene: TRBV6-1; CDR3aa: CASSETGWGNYEQYF; CDR3nt: TGTGCCAGCAGTGAAACGGGATGGGGGAACTACGAGCAGTACTTC
abundance: .; j_gene: TRBJ2-3; d_gene: TRBD2; v_gene: TRBV30; CDR3aa: CVGGGSGINTQYF; CDR3nt: TGTGTCGGTGGTGGTAGCGGGATAAATACGCAGTATTTT
abundance: .; j_gene: TRBJ2-1; d_gene: TRBD2; v_gene: TRBV14; CDR3aa: CASSKTQSGGARDEQFF; CDR3nt: TGTGCCAGCAGCAAGACACAGAGCGGGGGGGCAAGGGATGAGCAGTTCTTC
abundance: many; j_gene: TRBJ2-3; d_gene: .; v_gene: TRBV5-1; CDR3aa: CASSLDYRLSTDTQYF; CDR3nt: TGCGCCAGCAGCTTGGACTACCGATTAAGCACAGATACGCAGTATTTT
abundance: few; j_gene: TRBJ2-3; d_gene: TRBD2; v_gene: TRBV18; CDR3aa: CASSKLAESTDTQYF; CDR3nt: TGTGCCAGCTCGAAACTAGCGGAGTCCACAGATACGCAGTATTTT
abundance: .; j_gene: TRBJ1-5; d_gene: TRBD1; v_gene: TRBV10-3; CDR3aa: CAISSDRVLGQPQHF; CDR3nt: TGTGCCATCAGCTCAGACAGGGTTTTAGGGCAGCCCCAGCATTTT
abundance: many; j_gene: TRBJ2-1; d_gene: TRBD1; v_gene: TRBV12-3/TRBV12-4; CDR3aa: CASSFGTGVYNEQFF; CDR3nt: TGTGCCAGCAGTTTTGGGACAGGGGTGTACAATGAGCAGTTCTTC
abundance: few; j_gene: TRBJ2-3; d_gene: TRBD2; v_gene: TRBV12-3/TRBV12-4; CDR3aa: CASRPRAGSTDTQYF; CDR3nt: TGTGCCAGCAGGCCCCGAGCGGGGAGCACAGATACGCAGTATTTT
abundance: .; j_gene: TRBJ2-2; d_gene: .; v_gene: TRBV12-3/TRBV12-4; CDR3aa: CASSSPGHPTGELFF; CDR3nt: TGTGCCAGCAGTTCTCCGGGACATCCTACCGGGGAGCTGTTTTTT
abundance: many; j_gene: TRBJ2-4; d_gene: .; v_gene: TRBV5-6; CDR3aa: CASSANRLAKNIQYF; CDR3nt: TGTGCCAGCAGCGCGAACAGACTAGCCAAAAACATTCAGTACTTC
abundance: .; j_gene: TRBJ2-3; d_gene: .; v_gene: TRBV7-8; CDR3aa: CASFGQPLLSTDTQYF; CDR3nt: TGTGCCAGCTTCGGACAGCCACTACTTAGCACAGATACGCAGTATTTT
abundance: few; j_gene: TRBJ2-2; d_gene: TRBD1; v_gene: TRBV7-8; CDR3aa: CASSPLPGQGAGELFF; CDR3nt: TGTGCCAGCAGCCCGCTGCCAGGGCAGGGGGCCGGGGAGCTGTTTTTT
abundance: .; j_gene: TRBJ2-1; d_gene: TRBD2; v_gene: TRBV20-1; CDR3aa: CSARDPGLAQNEQFF; CDR3nt: TGCAGTGCTAGGGATCCCGGACTAGCGCAAAATGAGCAGTTCTTC
abundance: .; j_gene: TRBJ1-1; d_gene: .; v_gene: TRBV5-6; CDR3aa: CASNPSAKKGRVTEAFF; CDR3nt: TGTGCCAGCAACCCCTCCGCGAAGAAGGGCCGGGTCACTGAAGCTTTCTTT
abundance: few; j_gene: TRBJ2-7; d_gene: .; v_gene: TRBV7-2; CDR3aa: CASSLDYNYEQYF; CDR3nt: TGTGCCAGCAGCTTAGATTACAACTACGAGCAGTACTTC
abundance: many; j_gene: TRBJ2-2; d_gene: .; v_gene: TRBV6-5; CDR3aa: CASSSRAGELFF; CDR3nt: TGTGCCAGCAGTTCGAGGGCCGGGGAGCTGTTTTTT
abundance: .; j_gene: TRBJ2-5; d_gene: TRBD2; v_gene: TRBV6-5; CDR3aa: CASIPGTSGRANGETQYF; CDR3nt: TGTGCCAGCATCCCCGGGACTAGCGGGAGGGCTAATGGGGAGACCCAGTACTTC
abundance: few; j_gene: TRBJ2-1; d_gene: TRBD1; v_gene: TRBV5-5; CDR3aa: CASSTTTGGGSLNEQFF; CDR3nt: TGTGCCAGCAGCACAACTACAGGGGGCGGTTCCCTCAATGAGCAGTTCTTC
abundance: .; j_gene: TRBJ2-7; d_gene: TRBD2; v_gene: TRBV5-6; CDR3aa: CASSRGGLRTYEQYF; CDR3nt: TGTGCCAGCAGCCGGGGGGGTCTACGTACCTACGAGCAGTACTTC
abundance: .; j_gene: TRBJ2-3; d_gene: .; v_gene: TRBV9; CDR3aa: CASSGRGPSTDTQYF; CDR3nt: TGTGCCAGCAGCGGGAGGGGCCCTAGCACAGATACGCAGTATTTT
abundance: .; j_gene: TRBJ2-1; d_gene: TRBD2; v_gene: TRBV5-1; CDR3aa: CASSLRAGTSYNEQFF; CDR3nt: TGCGCCAGCAGCTTGCGAGCGGGAACTTCCTACAATGAGCAGTTCTTC
abundance: .; j_gene: TRBJ2-7; d_gene: .; v_gene: TRBV5-1; CDR3aa: CASSLGTFTYEQYF; CDR3nt: TGCGCCAGCAGCCTAGGGACTTTTACCTACGAGCAGTACTTC
abundance: .; j_gene: TRBJ2-2; d_gene: TRBD2; v_gene: TRBV6-2/TRBV6-3; CDR3aa: CASSYSIRVTREERGGELFF; CDR3nt: TGTGCCAGCAGTTACTCGATAAGGGTTACCCGGGAGGAACGTGGCGGGGAGCTGTTTTTT
abundance: .; j_gene: TRBJ2-2; d_gene: TRBD1; v_gene: TRBV5-1; CDR3aa: CASSTGQVITGELFF; CDR3nt: TGCGCCAGCAGCACGGGACAGGTTATCACCGGGGAGCTGTTTTTT
abundance: .; j_gene: TRBJ2-1; d_gene: TRBD2; v_gene: TRBV7-9; CDR3aa: CASSLEGLVINEQFF; CDR3nt: TGTGCCAGCAGCTTAGAGGGACTAGTCATCAATGAGCAGTTCTTC
abundance: .; j_gene: TRBJ2-6; d_gene: .; v_gene: TRBV5-1; CDR3aa: CASGNPISGANVLTF; CDR3nt: TGCGCCAGCGGGAACCCCATCTCTGGGGCCAACGTCCTGACTTTC
abundance: many; j_gene: TRBJ1-5; d_gene: .; v_gene: TRBV19; CDR3aa: CASSTPLGDPNQPQHF; CDR3nt: TGTGCCAGTAGTACCCCGCTAGGGGACCCAAATCAGCCCCAGCATTTT
abundance: few; j_gene: TRBJ2-2; d_gene: .; v_gene: TRBV4-3; CDR3aa: CASTPASGGTGELFF; CDR3nt: TGCGCCAGCACCCCTGCCAGCGGTGGCACCGGGGAGCTGTTTTTT
abundance: .; j_gene: TRBJ1-1; d_gene: TRBD1; v_gene: TRBV4-3; CDR3aa: CASSREGARAEAFF; CDR3nt: TGCGCCAGCAGCCGAGAGGGGGCTCGGGCTGAAGCTTTCTTT
abundance: few; j_gene: TRBJ2-7; d_gene: .; v_gene: TRBV20-1; CDR3aa: CSARQPQGFDEQYF; CDR3nt: TGCAGTGCCCGACAGCCGCAGGGATTCGACGAGCAGTACTTC
abundance: .; j_gene: TRBJ1-1; d_gene: TRBD1; v_gene: TRBV27; CDR3aa: CASSRWTGKNTEAFF; CDR3nt: TGTGCCAGCAGTCGCTGGACAGGAAAGAACACTGAAGCTTTCTTT
abundance: few; j_gene: TRBJ2-1; d_gene: .; v_gene: TRBV20-1; CDR3aa: CSARGVVYNEQFF; CDR3nt: TGCAGTGCTAGGGGAGTTGTCTACAATGAGCAGTTCTTC
abundance: .; j_gene: TRBJ2-1; d_gene: TRBD1; v_gene: TRBV12-3/TRBV12-4; CDR3aa: CASRTTGVYNEQFF; CDR3nt: TGTGCCAGCCGTACGACAGGGGTCTACAATGAGCAGTTCTTC
abundance: few; j_gene: TRBJ1-1; d_gene: .; v_gene: TRBV29-1; CDR3aa: CSVDLQLGTEAFF; CDR3nt: TGCAGCGTCGACCTGCAGCTCGGCACTGAAGCTTTCTTT
abundance: few; j_gene: TRBJ1-5; d_gene: .; v_gene: TRBV19; CDR3aa: CATARLRDNNQPQHF; CDR3nt: TGTGCCACAGCCCGGCTCCGGGACAACAATCAGCCCCAGCATTTT